This T cell receptor beta chain derives from a study of graft-versus-host responses after intestinal transplantation. For the study at large: Anti-thymocyte globulin induction preceded two to four years of tacrolimus and steroid maintenance in all recipients.

The CDR3 is 14 residues long. The germline V gene encodes CDR1 MNHNY and CDR2 SVGAGI (reference sequence). The protocol was immunoSEQ multiplex PCR, while the TCRdb copy is restricted to in-frame clones and leaves out a portion. This sample has fewer than 8,000 clones, with about 20% found just once. Each mixed lymphocyte reaction held around 200,000 CFSE-labeled responders and around 200,000 irradiated violet-dye-labeled stimulators. CFSE-low proliferating responders, CD3+CD4+ and CD3+CD8+, were sorted post-reaction. Findings and caveats of the study: After transplant, early declines in HvG clones were associated with peak levels of circulating GvH clones.

The receptor comes from a human patient who was an organ donor for intestinal transplantation. Sample: alloreactive CD4+ T cells from a mixed lymphocyte reaction culture, taken before transplantation. Subset given: CFSE-low proliferating T cells sorted from approximately 6-day pre-transplant mixed lymphocyte reaction (GvH or HvG direction). The rearrangement uses TRBV6-6 and TRBJ2-6; TRBD2 matches at 7 bases. The assigned J gene may be wrong: the sequence end matches TRBJ2-7 better. CDR3 bases: TGTGCCAGCGTCCCCCAGCGGGGAACCTACGAGCAGTACTTC. This sequence encodes CASVPQRGTYEQYF.